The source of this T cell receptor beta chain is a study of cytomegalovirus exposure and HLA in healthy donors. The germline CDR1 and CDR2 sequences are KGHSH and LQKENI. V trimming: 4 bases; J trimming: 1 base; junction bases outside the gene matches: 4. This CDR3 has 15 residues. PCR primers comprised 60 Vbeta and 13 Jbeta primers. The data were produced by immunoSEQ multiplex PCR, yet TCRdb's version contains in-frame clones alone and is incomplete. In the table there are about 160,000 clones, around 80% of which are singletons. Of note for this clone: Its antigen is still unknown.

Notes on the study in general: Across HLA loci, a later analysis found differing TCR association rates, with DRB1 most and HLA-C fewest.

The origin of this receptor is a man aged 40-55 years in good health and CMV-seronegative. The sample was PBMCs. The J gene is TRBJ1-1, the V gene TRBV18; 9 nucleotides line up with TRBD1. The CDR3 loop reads CASSRAGQGNTEAFF. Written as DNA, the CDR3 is TGTGCCAGCTCACGCGCGGGACAGGGGAACACTGAAGCTTTCTTT.